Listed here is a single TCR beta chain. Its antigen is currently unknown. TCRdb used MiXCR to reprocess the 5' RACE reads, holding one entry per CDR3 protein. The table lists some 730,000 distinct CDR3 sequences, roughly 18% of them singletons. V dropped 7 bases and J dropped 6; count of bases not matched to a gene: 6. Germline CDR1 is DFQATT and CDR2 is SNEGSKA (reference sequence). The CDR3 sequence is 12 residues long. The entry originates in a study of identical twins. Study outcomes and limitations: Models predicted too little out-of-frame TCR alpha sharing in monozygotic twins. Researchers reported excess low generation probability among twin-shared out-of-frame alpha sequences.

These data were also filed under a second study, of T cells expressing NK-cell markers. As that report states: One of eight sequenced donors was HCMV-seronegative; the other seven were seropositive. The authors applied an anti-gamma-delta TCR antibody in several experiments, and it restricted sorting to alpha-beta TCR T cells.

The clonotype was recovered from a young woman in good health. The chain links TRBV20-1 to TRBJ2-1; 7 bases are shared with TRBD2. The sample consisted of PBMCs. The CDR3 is CSGGGTFNEQFF. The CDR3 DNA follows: TGCAGTGGGGGGGGGACGTTCAATGAGCAGTTCTTC.